The clone carrying this T cell receptor beta chain came up many times. Its target is unknown. The data stem from a study of human T cells and chemical hapten exposure. Study at large: Per-sample variation in TCR yield stemmed mainly from small pooled library volume differences. The study, taken as a whole, reports: TCRs exceeding 1 in 1000 frequency stayed unchanged with DPC sensitization.

Whole blood, unfractionated, served as the material for total RNA extraction. During construction of the library, unique molecular identifiers were attached to individual cDNA molecules for quantitative, reproducible TCR counting. Original data processing: Between about 23,224 and 700,000 TCRs appeared in each sample, and the median stood at about 100,000. TCRdb analysed the reads with MiXCR anew, one entry per CDR3 protein. For this entry, the V and J calls and clone size follow TCRdb and not the study's own pipeline. This sample has about 120,000 distinct CDR3 sequences, with approximately 9.3% found just once. CDR3 size: 15 residues. V dropped 0 bases and J dropped 8 bases, with 12 bases sitting between them. Germline-derived CDR1 and CDR2 are SGDLS and YYNGEE.

The sequenced sample consisted of whole blood. The sequence came from a human donor in good health. Some clones in this sample may be carry-over from other donors' samples. The V gene is TRBV9, the J gene TRBJ1-6; D not resolved. CDR3 residues: CASSVAGRNHSPLHF. DNA for the CDR3: TGTGCCAGCAGCGTAGCGGGCAGGAACCATTCACCCCTCCACTTT.